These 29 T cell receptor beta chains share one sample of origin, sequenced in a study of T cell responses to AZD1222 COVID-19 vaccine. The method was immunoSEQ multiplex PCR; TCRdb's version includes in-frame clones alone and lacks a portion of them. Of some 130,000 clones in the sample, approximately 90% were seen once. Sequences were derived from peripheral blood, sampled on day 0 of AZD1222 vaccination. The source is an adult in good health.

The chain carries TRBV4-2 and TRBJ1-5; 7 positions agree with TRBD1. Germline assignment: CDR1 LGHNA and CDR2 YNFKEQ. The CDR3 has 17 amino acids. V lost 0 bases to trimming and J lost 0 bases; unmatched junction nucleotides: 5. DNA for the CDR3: TGTGCCAGCAGCCAAGAAGGAGGGGGCCTTAGCAATCAGCCCCAGCATTTT. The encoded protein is CASSQEGGGLSNQPQHF.

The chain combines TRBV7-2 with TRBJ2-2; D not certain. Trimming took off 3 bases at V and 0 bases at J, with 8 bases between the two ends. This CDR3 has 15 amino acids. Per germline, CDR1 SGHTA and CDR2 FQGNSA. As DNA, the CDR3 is TGTGCCAGCAGCTTTGGACGGGCGAACACCGGGGAGCTGTTTTTT. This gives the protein CASSFGRANTGELFF.

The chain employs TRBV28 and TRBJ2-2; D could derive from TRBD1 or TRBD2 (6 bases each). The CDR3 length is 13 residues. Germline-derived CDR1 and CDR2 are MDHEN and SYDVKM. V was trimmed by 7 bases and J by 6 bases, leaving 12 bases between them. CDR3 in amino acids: CASTRGGSGELFF. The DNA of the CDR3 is TGTGCCAGCACCCGAGGGGGGTCCGGGGAGCTGTTTTTT.

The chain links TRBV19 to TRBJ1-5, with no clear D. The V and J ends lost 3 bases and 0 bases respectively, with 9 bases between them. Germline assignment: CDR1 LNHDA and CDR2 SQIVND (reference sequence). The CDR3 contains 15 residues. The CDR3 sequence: CASSMADNSNQPQHF. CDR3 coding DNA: TGTGCCAGTAGTATGGCGGATAATAGCAATCAGCCCCAGCATTTT.

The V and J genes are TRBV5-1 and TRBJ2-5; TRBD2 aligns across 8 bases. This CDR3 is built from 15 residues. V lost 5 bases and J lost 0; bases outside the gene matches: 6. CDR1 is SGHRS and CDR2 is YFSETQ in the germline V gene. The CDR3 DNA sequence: TGCGCCAGCAGACCGGGACTAGGGCACCAAGAGACCCAGTACTTC. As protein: CASRPGLGHQETQYF.

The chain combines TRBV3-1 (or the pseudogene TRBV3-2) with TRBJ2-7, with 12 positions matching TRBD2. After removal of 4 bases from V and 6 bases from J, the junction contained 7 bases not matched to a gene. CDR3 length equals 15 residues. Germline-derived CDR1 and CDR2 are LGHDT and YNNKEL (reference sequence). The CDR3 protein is CASSRLLAGGREQYF. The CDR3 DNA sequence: TGTGCCAGCAGCCGTCTACTAGCGGGGGGCCGCGAGCAGTACTTC.

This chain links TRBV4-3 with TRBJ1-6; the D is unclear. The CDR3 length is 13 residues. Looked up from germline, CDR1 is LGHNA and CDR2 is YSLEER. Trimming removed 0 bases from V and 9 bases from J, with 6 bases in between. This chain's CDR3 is CASSQDLGSPLHF. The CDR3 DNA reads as TGCGCCAGCAGCCAAGATCTCGGTTCACCCCTCCACTTT.

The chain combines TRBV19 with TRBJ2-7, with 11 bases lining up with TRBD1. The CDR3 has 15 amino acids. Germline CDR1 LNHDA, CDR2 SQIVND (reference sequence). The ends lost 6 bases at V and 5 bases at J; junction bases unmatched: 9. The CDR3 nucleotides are TGTGCCAGTAGGACCTCCGGGACAGGGGGAAACGAGCAGTACTTC. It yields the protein CASRTSGTGGNEQYF.

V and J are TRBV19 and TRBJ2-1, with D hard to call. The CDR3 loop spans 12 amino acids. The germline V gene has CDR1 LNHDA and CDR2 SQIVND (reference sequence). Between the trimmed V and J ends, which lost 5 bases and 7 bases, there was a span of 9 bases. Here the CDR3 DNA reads TGTGCCAGTAGTCCGGATTCGAATGAGCAGTTCTTC. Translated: CASSPDSNEQFF.

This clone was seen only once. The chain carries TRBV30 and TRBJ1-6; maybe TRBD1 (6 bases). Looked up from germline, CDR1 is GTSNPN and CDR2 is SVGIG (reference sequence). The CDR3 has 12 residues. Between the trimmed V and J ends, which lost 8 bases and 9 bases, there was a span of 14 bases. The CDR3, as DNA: TGTGCCAGTCGGGGGCGAGGTTCACCCCTCCACTTT. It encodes CASRGRGSPLHF.

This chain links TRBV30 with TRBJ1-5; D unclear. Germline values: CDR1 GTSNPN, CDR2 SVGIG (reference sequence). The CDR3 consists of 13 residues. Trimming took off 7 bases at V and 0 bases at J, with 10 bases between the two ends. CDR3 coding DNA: TGTGCCTCCAGCCGGTATAGCAATCAGCCCCAGCATTTT. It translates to CASSRYSNQPQHF.

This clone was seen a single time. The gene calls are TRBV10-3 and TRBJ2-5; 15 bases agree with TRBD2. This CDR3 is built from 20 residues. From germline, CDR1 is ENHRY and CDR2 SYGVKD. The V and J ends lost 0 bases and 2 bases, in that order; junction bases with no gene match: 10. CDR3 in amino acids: CAISESPGLAGGRGQETQYF. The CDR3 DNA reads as TGTGCCATCAGTGAGTCCCCCGGACTAGCGGGGGGGCGCGGGCAAGAGACCCAGTACTTC.

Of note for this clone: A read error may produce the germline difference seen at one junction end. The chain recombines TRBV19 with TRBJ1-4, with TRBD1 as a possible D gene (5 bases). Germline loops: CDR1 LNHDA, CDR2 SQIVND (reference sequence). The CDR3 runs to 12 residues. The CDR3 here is CASRDFREKLFF. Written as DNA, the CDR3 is TGTGCCAGTAGGGACTTCAGGGAAAAGCTGTTTTTT.

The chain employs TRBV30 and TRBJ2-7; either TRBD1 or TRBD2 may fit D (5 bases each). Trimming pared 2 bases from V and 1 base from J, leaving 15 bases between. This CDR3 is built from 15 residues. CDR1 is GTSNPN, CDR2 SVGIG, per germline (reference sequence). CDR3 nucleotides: TGTGCCTGGAGTTTTGGGGGTCTAGGATCCTACGAGCAGTACTTC. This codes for CAWSFGGLGSYEQYF. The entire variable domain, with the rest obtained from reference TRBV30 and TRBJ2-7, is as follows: SQTIHQWPATLVQPVGSPLSLECTVEGTSNPNLYWYRQAAGRGLQLLFYSVGIGQISSEVPQNLSASRPQDRQFILSSKKLLLSDSGFYLCAWSFGGLGSYEQYFGPGTRLTVT.

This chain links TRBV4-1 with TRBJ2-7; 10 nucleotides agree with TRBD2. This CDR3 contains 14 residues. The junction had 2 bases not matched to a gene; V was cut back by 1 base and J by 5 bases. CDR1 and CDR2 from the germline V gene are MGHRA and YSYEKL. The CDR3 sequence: CASSQVLAGDEQYF. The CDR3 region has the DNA TGCGCCAGCAGCCAAGTTCTAGCGGGGGACGAGCAGTACTTC.

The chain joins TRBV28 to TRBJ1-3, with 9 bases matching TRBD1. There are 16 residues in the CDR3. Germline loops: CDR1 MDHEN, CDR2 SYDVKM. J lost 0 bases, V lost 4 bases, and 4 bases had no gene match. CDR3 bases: TGTGCCAGCAGTTCCACAGGGGGCGGCTCTGGAAACACCATATATTTT. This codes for CASSSTGGGSGNTIYF.

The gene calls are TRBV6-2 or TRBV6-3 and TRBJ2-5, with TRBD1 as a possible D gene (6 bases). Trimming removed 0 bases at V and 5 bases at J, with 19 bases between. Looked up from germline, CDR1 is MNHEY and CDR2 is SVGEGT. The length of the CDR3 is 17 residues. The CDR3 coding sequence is TGTGCCAGCAGTTACTCAGGGGGTTGGAGCGCGATGGAGACCCAGTACTTC. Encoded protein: CASSYSGGWSAMETQYF.

The CDR3, as DNA: TGTGCCAGCAGTTCCCCCCGTCTAGCGGGGGGGGATCATTACAATGAGCAGTTCTTC. Encoded protein: CASSSPRLAGGDHYNEQFF. The chain carries TRBV28 and TRBJ2-1, with 12 bases identical to TRBD2. CDR3 length equals 19 residues. CDR1 and CDR2 from the germline V gene are MDHEN and SYDVKM. J gave up 4 bases and V 4 bases, and 14 bases lay outside the gene matches.

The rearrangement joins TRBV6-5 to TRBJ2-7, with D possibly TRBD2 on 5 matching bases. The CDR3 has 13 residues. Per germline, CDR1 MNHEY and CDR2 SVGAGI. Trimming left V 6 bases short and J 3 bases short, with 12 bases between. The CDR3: CASSSPGLYEQYF. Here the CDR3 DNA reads TGTGCCAGCAGCTCCCCCGGACTCTACGAGCAGTACTTC.

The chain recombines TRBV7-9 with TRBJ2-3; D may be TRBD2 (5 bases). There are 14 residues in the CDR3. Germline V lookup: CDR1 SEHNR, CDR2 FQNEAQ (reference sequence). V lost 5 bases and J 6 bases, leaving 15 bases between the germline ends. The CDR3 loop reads CASSLRGGRDTQYF. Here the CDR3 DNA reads TGTGCCAGCAGCCTTCGAGGAGGCAGGGATACGCAGTATTTT.

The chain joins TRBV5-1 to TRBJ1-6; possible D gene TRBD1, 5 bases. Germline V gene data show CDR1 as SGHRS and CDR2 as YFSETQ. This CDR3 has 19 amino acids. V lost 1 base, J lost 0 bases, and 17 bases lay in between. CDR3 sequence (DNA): TGCGCCAGCAGCTTGAGGGACTCCACCTCGAGCTCCTATAATTCACCCCTCCACTTT. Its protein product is CASSLRDSTSSSYNSPLHF.

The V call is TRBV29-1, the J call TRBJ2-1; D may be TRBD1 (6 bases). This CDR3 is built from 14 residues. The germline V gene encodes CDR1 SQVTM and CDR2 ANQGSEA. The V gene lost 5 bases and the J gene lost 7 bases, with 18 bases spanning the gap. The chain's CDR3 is CSVRGAPGANEQFF. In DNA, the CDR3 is TGCAGCGTTCGCGGTGCTCCAGGGGCAAATGAGCAGTTCTTC.

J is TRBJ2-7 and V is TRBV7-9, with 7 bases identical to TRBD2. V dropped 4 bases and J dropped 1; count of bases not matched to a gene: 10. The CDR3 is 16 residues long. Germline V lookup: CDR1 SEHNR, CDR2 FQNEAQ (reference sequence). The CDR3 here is CASSYDRGLPSYEQYF. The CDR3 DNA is TGTGCCAGCAGCTACGACCGGGGACTACCTTCCTACGAGCAGTACTTC.

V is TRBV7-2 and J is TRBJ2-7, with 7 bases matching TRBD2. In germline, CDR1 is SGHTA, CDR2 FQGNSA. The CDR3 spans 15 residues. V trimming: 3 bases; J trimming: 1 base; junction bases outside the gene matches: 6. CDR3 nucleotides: TGTGCCAGCAGCTTGTATCGGGGGGTATCCTACGAGCAGTACTTC. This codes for CASSLYRGVSYEQYF.

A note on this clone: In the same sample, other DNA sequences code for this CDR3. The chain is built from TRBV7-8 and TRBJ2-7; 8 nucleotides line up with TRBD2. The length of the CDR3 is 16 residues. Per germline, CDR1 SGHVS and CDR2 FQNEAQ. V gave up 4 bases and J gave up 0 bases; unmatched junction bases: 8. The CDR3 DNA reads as TGTGCCAGCAGCTCCCCTGGGGCGGGGGGCTCCTACGAGCAGTACTTC. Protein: CASSSPGAGGSYEQYF.

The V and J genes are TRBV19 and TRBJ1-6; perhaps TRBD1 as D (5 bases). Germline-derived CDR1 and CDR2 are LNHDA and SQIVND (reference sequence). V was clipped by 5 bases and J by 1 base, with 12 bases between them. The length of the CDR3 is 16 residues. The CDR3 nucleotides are TGTGCCAGTAGTGCCGGGGCGCGGTCCTATAATTCACCCCTCCACTTT. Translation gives CASSAGARSYNSPLHF. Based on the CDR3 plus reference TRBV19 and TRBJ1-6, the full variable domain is DGGITQSPKYLFRKEGQNVTLSCEQNLNHDAMYWYRQDPGQGLRLIYYSQIVNDFQKGDIAEGYSVSREKKESFPLTVTSAQKNPTAFYLCASSAGARSYNSPLHFGNGTRLTVT.

As DNA, the CDR3 is TGTGCCAGCAGCTTTATCCCGGGGATCATCGGGGAGCTGTTTTTT. This sequence encodes CASSFIPGIIGELFF. This chain uses TRBV5-4 with TRBJ2-2, with D possibly TRBD2 on 5 matching bases. This CDR3 spans 15 amino acids. CDR1 and CDR2 (germline): SGHNT, YYREEE (reference sequence). V lost 2 bases to trimming and J lost 7 bases, with 15 bases between them.

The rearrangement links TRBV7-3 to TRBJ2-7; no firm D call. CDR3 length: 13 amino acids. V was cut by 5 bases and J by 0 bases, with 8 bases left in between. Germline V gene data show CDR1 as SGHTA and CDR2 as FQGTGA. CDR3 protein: CASSPSLSYEQYF. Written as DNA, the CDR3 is TGTGCCAGCAGCCCCTCCCTCTCCTACGAGCAGTACTTC.

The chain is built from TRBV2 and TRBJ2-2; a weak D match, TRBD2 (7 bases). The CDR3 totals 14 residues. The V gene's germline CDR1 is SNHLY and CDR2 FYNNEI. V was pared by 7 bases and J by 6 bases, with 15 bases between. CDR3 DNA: TGTGCCAGCATTGGGGGGGGGCCCGCCGGGGAGCTGTTTTTT. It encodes CASIGGGPAGELFF.